The present T cell receptor (beta chain) was sequenced within a study of OX40 agonist ivuxolimab in advanced cancers. The V gene end was trimmed by 4 bases and the J gene end by 8 bases; junction bases not matched to a gene: 6. The length of the CDR3 is 14 residues. Germline CDR1 SGHRS, CDR2 YFSETQ. TCRdb keeps only in-frame clones here, not all; method: immunoSEQ multiplex PCR. Of about 81,000 clones in the sample, 85% to 90% were seen once. Sequencing used CD4+ or CD8+ T cells sorted from blood, obtained in a trial of the OX40 agonist ivuxolimab. The receptor was derived from an adult with an advanced solid tumor such as melanoma, head and neck, liver or kidney cancer. V is TRBV5-1 and J is TRBJ1-6; 7 bases are shared with TRBD1. The CDR3 loop is CASSEDRAHSPLHF. The CDR3 bases are TGCGCCAGCAGCGAAGACAGGGCCCATTCACCCCTCCACTTT.